The following is a T cell receptor beta chain sequence with its context. This clonotype came up many times. No antigen is known for it. Base qualities are not recorded, but no much larger clone differs from it by a single base. The CDR3 runs 16 residues from the cysteine to the phenylalanine. Of the read, only the CDR3 DNA is kept; its 48 bases are in frame from base 1. V and J are trimmed by 2 bases and 2 bases, and the gene matches miss 7 bases of the junction. Taken from the germline V gene, the CDR1 and CDR2 loops are MNHNS and SASEGT. Stable Graves' hyperthyroidism was defined as no progression to ophthalmopathy during 18 months of follow-up. Hyperthyroidism patients were newly diagnosed, with disease duration under 2 months, and aged 18 to 65 years. Any patient with an uncontrolled infection, another autoimmune disease, pregnancy or lactation was excluded. Diagnoses were established on the basis of clinical symptoms, serum thyroxine and TRAb, thyroid ultrasound, and orbital computed tomography. Ficoll-Paque density gradient centrifugation was used to isolate PBMCs from around 10 ml of fresh peripheral blood. Total RNA was extracted with Trizol reagent, and quality was checked on an Agilent 2100 Bioanalyzer.

The TCR beta CDR3 regions were amplified from RNA transcripts. For the first round of RT-PCR on the TCR CDR3, the HTBI primer set was used together with the Qiagen OneStep RT-PCR kit. The libraries were constructed in a second round of multiplex PCR and then size-selected and purified. The libraries were sequenced on an Illumina HiSeq2000 using paired-end 100 bp reads. From the authors' description of their analysis: SOAPnuke was used to process the raw data, removing reads that contained adapters or uncalled bases, had a mean Phred below 15, or lacked an exact match to the constant primer or identifier. High-quality paired reads were merged using COPE v1.2.5, and each unique nucleotide sequence was defined as a clonotype. Clonotypes were aligned to IMGT TRBV, TRBD and TRBJ reference segments using MiTCR v1.1. Only V-J combinations with frequency above 0.0001, covering about 99% of repertoires, were analysed. The TCS score was defined as F50 (clonal expansion) divided by E x V (chaos), with BLOSUM62-based TCRdist calculated between CDR3 peptides within each V-J. Welch's t-statistics and random forest reduced around 520 V-J features to 13, which were used in a naive Bayes classifier (R e1071). TCRdb passed the public sequencing reads through fastp at Q25 and MiXCR, retaining productive beta sequences. Merged by CDR3 protein, the rows form single entries marked with the most common genes and DNA. TCRdb assigned the V and J calls; the authors' analysis was not used. In all, the sample holds some 460,000 distinct CDR3 sequences, and less than 20% of those were seen once. About 7.7% of the sample rests with the top ten.

This entry belongs to a study of T cells in Graves' hyperthyroidism and ophthalmopathy (dated by TCRdb to about 2019). About the full investigation: Peripheral blood was collected at initial diagnosis, before any treatment. TCR V-J signatures able to tell the groups apart were searched for in a discovery cohort of 90 to 100 patients, of whom 43 had Graves' ophthalmopathy and 55 to 65 had stable Graves' hyperthyroidism. Whether ophthalmopathy could be predicted prospectively was tested in an independent validation cohort made up of 18 to 20 hyperthyroidism patients plus 17 patients who later progressed to ophthalmopathy. The approximately 100 discovery patients were divided at random into training and test sets in a 7:3 ratio. The paper reports TCR Vbeta CDR3 sequencing of 140 or so peripheral blood samples: over 40 ophthalmopathy, over 70 hyperthyroidism and about 17 progressor patients. After sampling, hyperthyroidism patients received methimazole starting at 30 mg daily, and ophthalmopathy patients received high-dose intravenous methylprednisolone. In about 6 Graves' hyperthyroidism patients, the study also compared T-cell repertoires from thyroid tissue with T-cell repertoires from blood.

Broad study findings and their caveats: Ophthalmopathy was separated from stable hyperthyroidism by a 13 V-J signature model, with 85% to 90% sensitivity and approximately 84% specificity obtained in cross-validation and 80%/75% obtained in testing. Blood samples also contained most of the expanded thyroid clonotypes (frequency above 0.001), which suggests that blood repertoires may reflect thyroid immune responses. Sample size was not statistically predetermined, and blinding of investigators to group allocation was not performed. During validation, the model predicted progression to ophthalmopathy a median of about 6.3 months ahead of onset, with just under 71% sensitivity and 72.22% specificity.

This chain joins TRBV6-1 to TRBJ2-7, and TRBD1 matches 9 of the central bases. The sequenced sample was blood. The receptor was isolated from a woman aged 18-35 years with Graves' hyperthyroidism. The encoded CDR3 is CASSERGDRVPYEQYF. The nucleotide sequence is given as TGTGCCAGCAGTGAACGAGGGGACAGGGTCCCCTACGAGCAGTACTTC.